Here is one T cell receptor (beta chain) with its context. The sample is drawn from a study of blood T cell repertoires in COVID-19. Germline V CDR1 and CDR2: SGHRS, YFSETQ. V trimming: 5 bases; J trimming: 8 bases; junction bases outside the gene matches: 13. The CDR3 contains 15 residues. Sequencing was performed with immunoSEQ multiplex PCR; in TCRdb, only in-frame clones are kept and a portion is missing. This sample carries about 130,000 clones, around 86% of them seen once, and the ten largest clones take about 10%. Sequenced: peripheral blood. The chain recombines TRBV5-1 with TRBJ2-1; 7 nucleotides match TRBD1. This clonotype was sampled from a woman in her 70s with COVID-19, enrolled during active disease. The CDR3 sequence is CASRTLGQVRDEQFF. The CDR3 DNA reads TGCGCCAGCAGAACTCTCGGACAGGTTAGAGATGAGCAGTTCTTC. Looking up the rest from reference TRBV5-1 and TRBJ2-1 gives the full variable domain: KAGVTQTPRYLIKTRGQQVTLSCSPISGHRSVSWYQQTPGQGLQFLFEYFSETQRNKGNFPGRFSGRQFSNSRSEMNVSTLELGDSALYLCASRTLGQVRDEQFFGPGTRLTVL.